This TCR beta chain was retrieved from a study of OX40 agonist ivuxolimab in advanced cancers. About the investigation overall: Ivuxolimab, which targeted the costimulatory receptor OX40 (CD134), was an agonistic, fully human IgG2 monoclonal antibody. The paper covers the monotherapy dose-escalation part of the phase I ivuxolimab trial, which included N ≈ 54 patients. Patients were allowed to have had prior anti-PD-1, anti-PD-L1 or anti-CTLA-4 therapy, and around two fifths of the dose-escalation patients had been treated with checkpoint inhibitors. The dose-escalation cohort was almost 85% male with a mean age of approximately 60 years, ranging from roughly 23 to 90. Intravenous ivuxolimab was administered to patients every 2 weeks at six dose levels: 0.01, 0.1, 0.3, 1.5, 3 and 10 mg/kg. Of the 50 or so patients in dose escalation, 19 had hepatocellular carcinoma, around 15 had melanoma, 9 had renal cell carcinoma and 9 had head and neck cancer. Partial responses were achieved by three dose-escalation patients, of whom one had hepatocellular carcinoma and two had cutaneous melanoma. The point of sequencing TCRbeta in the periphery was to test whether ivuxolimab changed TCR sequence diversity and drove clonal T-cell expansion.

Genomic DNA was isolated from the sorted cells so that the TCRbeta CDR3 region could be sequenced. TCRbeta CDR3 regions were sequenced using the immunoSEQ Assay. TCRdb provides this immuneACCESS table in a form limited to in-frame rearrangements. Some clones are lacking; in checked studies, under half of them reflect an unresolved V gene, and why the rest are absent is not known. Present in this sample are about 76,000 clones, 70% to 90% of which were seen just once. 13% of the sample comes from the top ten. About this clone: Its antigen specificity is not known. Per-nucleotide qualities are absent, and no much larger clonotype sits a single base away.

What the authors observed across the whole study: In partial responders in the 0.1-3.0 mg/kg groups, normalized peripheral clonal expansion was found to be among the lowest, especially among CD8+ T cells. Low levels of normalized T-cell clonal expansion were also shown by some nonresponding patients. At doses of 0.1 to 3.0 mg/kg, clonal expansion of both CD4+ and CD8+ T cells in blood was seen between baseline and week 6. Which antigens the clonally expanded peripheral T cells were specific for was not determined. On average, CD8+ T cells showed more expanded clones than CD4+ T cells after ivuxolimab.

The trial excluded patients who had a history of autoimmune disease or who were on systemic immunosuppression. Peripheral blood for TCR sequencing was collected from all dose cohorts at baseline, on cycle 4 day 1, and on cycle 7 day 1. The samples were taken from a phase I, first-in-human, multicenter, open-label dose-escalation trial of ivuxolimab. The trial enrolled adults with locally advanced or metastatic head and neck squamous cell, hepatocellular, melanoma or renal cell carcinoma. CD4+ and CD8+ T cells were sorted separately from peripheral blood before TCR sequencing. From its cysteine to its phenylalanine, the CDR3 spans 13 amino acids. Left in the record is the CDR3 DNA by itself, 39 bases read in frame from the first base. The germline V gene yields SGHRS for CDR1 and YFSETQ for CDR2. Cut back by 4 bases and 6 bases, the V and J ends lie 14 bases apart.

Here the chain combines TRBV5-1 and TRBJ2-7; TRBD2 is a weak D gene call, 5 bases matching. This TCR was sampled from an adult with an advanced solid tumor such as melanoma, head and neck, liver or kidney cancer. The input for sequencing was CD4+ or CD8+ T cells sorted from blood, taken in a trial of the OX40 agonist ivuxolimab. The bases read TGCGCCAGCAGCATAACCGGGAATCTCGAGCAGTACTTC. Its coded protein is CASSITGNLEQYF.